This TCR beta chain was identified in a study of blood T cell repertoires in COVID-19 (dated by TCRdb to about 2020). Study-level background: Samples covering the acute and convalescent phases of COVID-19 were provided by collaborators in the United States, Italy and Spain. Samples were obtained from the ongoing ImmuneRACE study (first 160 participants) and from some 1,200 subjects provided by 6 global collaborators. The repertoires were made available in a free public database intended to serve as a resource for research on the immune response to SARS-CoV-2. Deeply sampled blood TCRbeta repertoires from subjects exposed to, actively infected with, or recovered from COVID-19 were included in the dataset. Where available, HLA class I and class II types were obtained from metadata supplied by the sample provider rather than from assay-based typing. A de-identified subject ID, COVID-19 status, age in years and sex were almost always included in the sample metadata. The material from the prospective study consisted of cDNA or gDNA derived from T cells, B-cell-depleted T cells, or PBMCs.

TCRbeta CDR3 regions were amplified from genomic DNA by means of the immunoSEQ Assay, a bias-controlled multiplex PCR. Under the source paper's analysis protocol: Nucleated cell counts per sample were estimated from amplification of reference gene primers within the assay. Sequence reads were collapsed and filtered to measure the absolute abundance of every unique TCRbeta CDR3 rearrangement. For each sample, productive Simpson clonality was calculated as the square root of Simpson's diversity index across productive rearrangements. TCRdb holds this immuneACCESS table with in-frame rearrangements only. Some clones are missing; in checked studies, unresolved V genes explain under half, and the rest has no known cause. That table is the source of V, J and clone size, and D and trimming were worked out from the DNA. This sample is represented by more than 110,000 clones; roughly 86% of them were singletons. 8% to 11% of the sample belongs to the ten largest clones.

The CDR3 numbers 17 residues from cysteine through phenylalanine. Just CDR3 DNA is preserved here, 51 bases in frame from base 1. V has 3 bases trimmed and J has 3 bases trimmed; junction bases matching no gene number 7. CDR1 and CDR2 were assigned from the germline V gene as MGHDK and SYGVNS. Results and caveats for the whole study, not just this receptor: The amount of clinical and demographic metadata varied by source and participant and was provided uncurated.

A remark on this clone: What this receptor recognizes is not known. No much larger clone exists at a distance of one base, and base qualities are not known.

Collaborating institutions collected whole blood in K2EDTA tubes following their own protocols. Collaborator samples were shipped for TCRbeta analysis as frozen whole blood, isolated PBMCs, or DNA extracted from either sample type. The source is a man in his fifties with active or convalescent COVID-19. The chain is encoded by TRBV25-1 joined to TRBJ2-2, with 10 junctional bases fitting TRBD1. The sequenced sample was peripheral blood. The CDR3 is CASSDETGTGDTGELFF. The DNA sequence is as follows: TGTGCCAGCAGTGACGAGACCGGGACAGGGGACACCGGGGAGCTGTTTTTT. Joined to the reference TRBV25-1 and TRBJ2-2 proteins, this CDR3 gives the full variable domain: EADIYQTPRYLVIGTGKKITLECSQTMGHDKMYWYQQDPGMELHLIHYSYGVNSTEKGDLSSESTVSRIRTEHFPLTLESARPSHTSQYLCASSDETGTGDTGELFFGEGSRLTVL.